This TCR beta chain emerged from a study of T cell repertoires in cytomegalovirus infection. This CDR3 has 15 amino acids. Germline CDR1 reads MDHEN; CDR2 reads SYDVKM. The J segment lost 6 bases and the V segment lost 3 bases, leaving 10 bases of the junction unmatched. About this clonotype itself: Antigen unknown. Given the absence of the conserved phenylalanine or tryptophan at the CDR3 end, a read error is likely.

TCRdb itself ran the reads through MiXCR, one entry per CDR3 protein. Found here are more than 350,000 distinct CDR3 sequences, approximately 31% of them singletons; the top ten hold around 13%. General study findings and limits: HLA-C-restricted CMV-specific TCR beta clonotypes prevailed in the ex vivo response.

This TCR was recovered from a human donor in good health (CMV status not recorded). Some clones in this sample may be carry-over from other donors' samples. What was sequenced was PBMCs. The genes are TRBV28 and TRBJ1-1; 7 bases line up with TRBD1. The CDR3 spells CASSFAGTAVAEAFL. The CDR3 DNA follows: TGTGCCAGCAGTTTCGCCGGGACAGCTGTCGCTGAAGCTTTCTTG.